This T cell receptor beta chain stems from a study of blood T cells in healthy people across ages. This CDR3 is 14 amino acids long. Trimming removed 7 bases at V and 2 bases at J, with 14 bases between. Germline V gene data show CDR1 as WNHNN and CDR2 as SYGVQD (reference sequence). Using a J-beta primer mix together with a sample-barcoded 5' primer, a second PCR was run for about 6 to 12 cycles. Every cDNA was tagged by a template-switch adaptor with 12 random nucleotides. MiXCR, run by TCRdb on the 5' RACE reads, gives a single entry per CDR3 protein. Of 900,000 to 950,000 distinct CDR3 sequences detected, roughly 28% appear once; the ten largest clones hold roughly 10%. These data were also filed under a second study, of T cells of mothers and their children. That source notes: The entire RNA extract went into cDNA synthesis at 1.5 ug per 15 ul. Thymic selection molds TCR recombination products alike in related and unrelated pairs. Related mother-child pairs showed slightly, non-significantly higher overlap than unrelated pairs.

This TCR came from a woman aged 40 to 50 in good health. Sequencing input: blood. The V call is TRBV10-1, the J call TRBJ2-5; perhaps TRBD1 as D (5 bases). CDR3 nucleotides: TGCGCCAGCAAGATCGCCGACAGTCAAGAGACCCAGTACTTC. This translates into CASKIADSQETQYF.